The 4 T cell receptor beta chains presented below share a single source sample, sequenced in a study of cytomegalovirus exposure and HLA in healthy donors. Primers for the PCR totalled 60 Vbeta and 13 Jbeta. TCRdb's table, derived via immunoSEQ multiplex PCR, lists solely in-frame clones and lacks some. The table has some 120,000 clones, roughly four fifths seen once; the top ten hold 11%. Source material: PBMCs. The receptor set was obtained from a male donor in good health and CMV-seropositive.

This clone is a singleton in its sample. J is TRBJ2-2 and V is TRBV5-6, with a tentative D call TRBD1 (6 bases). The V gene lost 4 bases and the J gene lost 5 bases, with 12 bases spanning the gap. There are 14 residues in the CDR3. Germline V gene lookup returns CDR1 SGHDT and CDR2 YYEEEE. This CDR3 is CASSIPTGTGELFF. In nucleotides, the CDR3 is TGTGCCAGCAGCATTCCTACAGGGACCGGGGAGCTGTTTTTT.

The rearrangement links TRBV12-5 to TRBJ2-1; the match to TRBD2 covers 8 bases. The trim removed 2 bases at V and 2 bases at J, leaving 8 bases unmatched. Germline CDR1 is LGHNT and CDR2 is FRNRAP. The CDR3 spans 17 residues. This CDR3 is CASGLRLAHDAYNEQFF. CDR3 nucleotide sequence: TGTGCTAGTGGTTTGAGACTAGCGCACGACGCCTACAATGAGCAGTTCTTC. Based on the CDR3 plus reference TRBV12-5 and TRBJ2-1, the full variable domain is DARVTQTPRHKVTEMGQEVTMRCQPILGHNTVFWYRQTMMQGLELLAYFRNRAPLDDSGMPKDRFSAEMPDATLATLKIQPSEPRDSAVYFCASGLRLAHDAYNEQFFGPGTRLTVL.

V usage is TRBV11-3 and J usage is TRBJ2-1; unclear D gene. CDR1 is SGHNT and CDR2 is YENEEA in the germline V gene. CDR3 length: 13 amino acids. V lost 0 bases and J 9 bases, leaving 9 bases between the germline ends. The CDR3 DNA reads as TGTGCCAGCAGCTTAGAAGCGACCACTGAGCAGTTCTTC. It is translated as CASSLEATTEQFF. Full variable domain (remainder filled in from reference TRBV11-3 and TRBJ2-1): EAGVVQSPRYKIIEKKQPVAFWCNPISGHNTLYWYLQNLGQGPELLIRYENEEAVDDSQLPKDRFSAERLKGVDSTLKIQPAELGDSAVYLCASSLEATTEQFFGPGTRLTVL.

The chain is built from TRBV6-1 and TRBJ2-7; 7 bases line up with TRBD2. The CDR3 loop spans 15 amino acids. V shed 1 base, J shed 4 bases, and the junction held 7 bases outside the gene matches. The V gene's germline CDR1 is MNHNS and CDR2 SASEGT. The CDR3 region has the DNA TGTGCCAGCAGTGAAGGGGGGGGAGGGCTATACGAGCAGTACTTC. Translating gives CASSEGGGGLYEQYF.